The clone carrying this T cell receptor (beta chain) has more than one count but fewer than ten. The antigen remains unidentified. Via MiXCR, TCRdb re-called the reads, giving one row per CDR3 protein. This table has tens of thousands of distinct CDR3 sequences, roughly 20% appearing once. The data were taken from a study of type 1 regulatory T cells. Study summary: An in vitro protocol generated T-allo10, a Tr1-enriched, alloantigen-specific CD4 T cell product.

Trimming stripped 5 bases from V and 8 bases from J, with 7 bases between. Germline CDR1 reads SEHNR; CDR2 reads FQNEAQ (reference sequence). The CDR3 is 11 residues long. Whole-study results and caveats: Compared with non-Tr1 cells, Tr1 cells showed a narrower TCR repertoire.

This TCR was sampled from a human donor in good health. What was sequenced was cultured type 1 regulatory T (Tr1) cells, either the whole culture or a sorted fraction (not recorded which). This rearrangement joins TRBV7-9 to TRBJ2-1; unclear D gene. In nucleotides, the CDR3 is TGTGCCAGCAGCCCGTTTTATGAGCAGTTCTTC. Protein sequence: CASSPFYEQFF.